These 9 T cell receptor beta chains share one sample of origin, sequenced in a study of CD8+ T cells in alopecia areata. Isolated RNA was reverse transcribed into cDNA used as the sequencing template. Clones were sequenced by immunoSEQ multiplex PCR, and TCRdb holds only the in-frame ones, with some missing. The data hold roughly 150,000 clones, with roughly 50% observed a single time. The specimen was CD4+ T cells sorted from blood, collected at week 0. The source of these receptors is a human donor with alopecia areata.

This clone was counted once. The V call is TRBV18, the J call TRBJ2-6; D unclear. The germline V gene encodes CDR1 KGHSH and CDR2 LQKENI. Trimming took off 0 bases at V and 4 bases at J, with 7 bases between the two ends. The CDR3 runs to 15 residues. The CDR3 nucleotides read TGTGCCAGCTCACCACCAAAGGCGGGGGCCAACGTCCTGACTTTC. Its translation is CASSPPKAGANVLTF.

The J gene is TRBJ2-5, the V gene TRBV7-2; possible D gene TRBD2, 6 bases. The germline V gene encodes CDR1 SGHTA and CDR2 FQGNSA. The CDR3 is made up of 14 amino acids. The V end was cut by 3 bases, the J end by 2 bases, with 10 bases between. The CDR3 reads CASSFAGLQETQYF. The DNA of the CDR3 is TGTGCCAGCAGCTTCGCCGGACTACAAGAGACCCAGTACTTC.

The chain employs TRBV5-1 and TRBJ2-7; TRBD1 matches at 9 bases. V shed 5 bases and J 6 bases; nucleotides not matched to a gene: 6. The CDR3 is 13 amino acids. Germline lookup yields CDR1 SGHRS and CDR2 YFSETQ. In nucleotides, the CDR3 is TGCGCCAGCAGGGGGACAGGGAATGGCGAGCAGTACTTC. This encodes CASRGTGNGEQYF.

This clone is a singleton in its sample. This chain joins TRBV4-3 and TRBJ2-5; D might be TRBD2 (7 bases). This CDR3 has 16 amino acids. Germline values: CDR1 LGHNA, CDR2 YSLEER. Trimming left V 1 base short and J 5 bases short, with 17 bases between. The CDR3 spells CASSQVQGGGQETQYF. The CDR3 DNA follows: TGCGCCAGCAGCCAAGTCCAAGGGGGGGGGCAGGAGACCCAGTACTTC.

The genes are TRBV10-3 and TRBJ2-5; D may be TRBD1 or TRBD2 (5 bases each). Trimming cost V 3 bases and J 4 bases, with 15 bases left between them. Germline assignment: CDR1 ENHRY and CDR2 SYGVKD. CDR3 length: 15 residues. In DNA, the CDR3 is TGTGCCATCAGTGACGGGACCCGGTGGGGAGAGACCCAGTACTTC. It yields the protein CAISDGTRWGETQYF.

CDR3 DNA sequence: TGTGCCAGCAGCCTCACCGGACAGGGGGTAGAGACCCAGTACTTC. Protein sequence: CASSLTGQGVETQYF. The V gene is TRBV6-5, the J gene TRBJ2-5; 10 bases agree with TRBD1. V lost 6 bases, J lost 4 bases, and 8 bases stayed unmatched. CDR3 length equals 15 residues. Per germline, CDR1 MNHEY and CDR2 SVGAGI.

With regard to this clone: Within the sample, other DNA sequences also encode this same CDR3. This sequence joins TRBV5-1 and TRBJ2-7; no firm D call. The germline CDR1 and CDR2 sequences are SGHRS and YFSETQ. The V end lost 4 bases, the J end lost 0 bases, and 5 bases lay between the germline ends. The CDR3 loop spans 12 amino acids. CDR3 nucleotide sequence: TGCGCCAGCAGCCAGAGCTCCTACGAGCAGTACTTC. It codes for CASSQSSYEQYF.

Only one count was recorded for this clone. The CDR3 DNA reads TGCAGCGTTGAGGGGGCAGGGTCGTCGAACTATGGCTACACCTTC. Translation: CSVEGAGSSNYGYTF. The chain uses TRBV29-1 and TRBJ1-2; a possible D gene is TRBD1 (6 bases). Germline loops: CDR1 SQVTM, CDR2 ANQGSEA. The CDR3 length is 15 residues. The V end lost 3 bases, the J end lost 2 bases, and 16 bases lay between the germline ends.

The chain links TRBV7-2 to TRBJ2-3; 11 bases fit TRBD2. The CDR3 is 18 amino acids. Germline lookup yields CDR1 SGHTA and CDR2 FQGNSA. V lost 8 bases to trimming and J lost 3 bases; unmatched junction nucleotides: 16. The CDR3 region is CASAPAGSGGAGTDTQYF. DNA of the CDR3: TGTGCCAGCGCCCCGGCGGGTAGCGGGGGGGCAGGGACAGATACGCAGTATTTT.